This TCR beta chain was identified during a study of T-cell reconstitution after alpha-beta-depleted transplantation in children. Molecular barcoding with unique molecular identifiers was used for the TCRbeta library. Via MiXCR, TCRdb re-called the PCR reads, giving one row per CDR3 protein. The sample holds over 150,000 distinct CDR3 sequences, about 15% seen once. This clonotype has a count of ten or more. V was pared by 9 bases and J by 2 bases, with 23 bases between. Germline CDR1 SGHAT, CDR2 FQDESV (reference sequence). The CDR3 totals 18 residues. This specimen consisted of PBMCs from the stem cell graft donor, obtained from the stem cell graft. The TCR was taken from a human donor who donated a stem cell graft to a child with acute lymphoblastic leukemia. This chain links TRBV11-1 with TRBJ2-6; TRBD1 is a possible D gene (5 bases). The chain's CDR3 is CASPRNLGALTGANVLTF. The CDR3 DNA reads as TGTGCCAGTCCACGTAACCTAGGGGCTTTGACTGGGGCCAACGTCCTGACTTTC. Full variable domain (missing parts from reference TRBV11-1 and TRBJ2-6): EAEVAQSPRYKITEKSQAVAFWCDPISGHATLYWYRQILGQGPELLVQFQDESVVDDSQLPKDRFSAERLKGVDSTLKIQPAELGDSAMYLCASPRNLGALTGANVLTFGAGSRLTVL.